Described below is a single T cell receptor (beta chain) sequence and its context. The data are from a study of blood T cells in healthy people across ages. Overall study: There was about one barcoded beta molecule captured by template switching per two T cells.

There were healthy Caucasian individuals from Russia, aged 6 to 90, serving as donors. Peripheral blood from each donor was collected in a volume of 8.5 to 10 milliliters. Each sample yielded at least 6.5 million isolated PBMCs. This CDR3 spans 16 amino acids. J lost 6 bases, V lost 4 bases, and 14 bases had no gene match. Germline V gene sequence: CDR1 DFQATT, CDR2 SNEGSKA (reference sequence). Sample-barcoded 5' priming and a J-beta primer mix drove a second PCR of roughly 7 to 11 cycles. Each CDR3 protein is one row after TCRdb ran MiXCR on the 5' RACE reads. The sample holds about 1.6 million distinct CDR3 sequences, roughly 30% seen once.

This receptor was taken from a woman younger than 45 in good health. The V call is TRBV20-1, the J call TRBJ2-5, with 10 bases fitting TRBD2. Specimen: blood. For the CDR3, the DNA is TGCAGTGCTAAAGATGGCCAGCGGGGGGGCCATAAGACCCAGTACTTC. It yields the protein CSAKDGQRGGHKTQYF.